This T cell receptor beta chain was observed in a study of blood T cell repertoires in COVID-19. On the study more broadly: In each case, the material was cDNA or gDNA derived from T cells, B-cell-depleted T cells, or PBMCs.

Authors' analysis steps: Quantification of nucleated cells was approximated via reference gene primer amplification. Profiling relied on immunoSEQ multiplex PCR, and the TCRdb table lists in-frame clones only, not all of them. V and J calls plus clone size are reproduced from that table; the DNA served to infer D and trimming. The sample includes hundreds of thousands of clones, around 86% of them seen just once. Trimming pared 4 bases from V and 4 bases from J, leaving 27 bases between. From germline, CDR1 is SGHRS and CDR2 YFSETQ. The CDR3 loop spans 19 amino acids. Two negative PCRs, clearance, or symptom resolution had been documented for recovered Cohort 3 donors.

This clonotype was obtained from a woman aged 45-60 years who had recovered from COVID-19. Specimen: PBMCs or T cells enriched from blood (not recorded which). The chain carries TRBV5-1 and TRBJ1-3; D remains ambiguous. CDR3 amino acids: CASSMNSFDTPGRGNTIYF. CDR3 bases: TGCGCCAGCAGCATGAATAGTTTCGACACCCCCGGGAGAGGAAACACCATATATTTT.